This T cell receptor beta chain was identified during a study of cytomegalovirus exposure and HLA in healthy donors. Study findings and constraints: The study labeled 150 to 200 TCR beta chains cytomegalovirus-associated.

Produced via immunoSEQ multiplex PCR; TCRdb's table is partial and in-frame only. Of 200,000 to 250,000 clones in the sample, roughly 84% were seen once. On this clone itself: Its cognate antigen is unknown.

Separate from the approximately 720-subject first cohort was the roughly 130-subject validation cohort, to which the donors belonged. The clonotype originates from a woman between 18 and 29 years old in good health and CMV-seropositive. Material for sequencing was PBMCs.

CDR3 region: CASSSISSGDTDTQYF. The CDR3 nucleotides are TGTGCCAGCAGCTCGATCTCTAGCGGGGACACAGATACGCAGTATTTT. The chain links TRBV7-3 to TRBJ2-3, with 9 nucleotides matching TRBD2. CDR3 length equals 16 residues. V was pared by 4 bases and J by 2 bases, with 7 bases of the junction left unmatched. The germline CDR1 and CDR2 sequences are SGHTA and FQGTGA.